This T cell receptor beta chain was identified in a study of cytomegalovirus exposure and HLA in healthy donors listed by TCRdb under 2017. Describing the broader study: According to a later analysis, the approximately 130 validation repertoires were produced on the same platform as the approximately 690 repertoires of the first cohort. The study combined high-throughput TCR immunosequencing, statistical association of individual TCRs with disease status, and machine learning to predict cytomegalovirus infection status. The study aimed to test whether signatures of past pathogen exposure could be identified by cataloging public T cell receptors. Along with the approximately 700-subject first cohort, a separate validation cohort of around 110 different subjects was used.

The donors were included in the validation cohort of roughly 130 subjects, a group kept apart from the approximately 690-subject first cohort. The germline V gene provides CDR1 ENHRY and CDR2 SYGVKD. The CDR3, from cysteine to phenylalanine, totals 12 residues. Only CDR3 DNA is held: 36 bases, read in frame from base 1. A distance of 13 bases separates the germline ends of V and J, which lose 10 bases and 4 bases respectively. Note on this clone: Its cognate antigen has yet to be identified. Within one base of it there is no much larger clone, and no base qualities were kept.

Results and caveats for the whole study, not just this receptor: A later analysis had no HLA typing for the validation cohort, so co-occurrence there was scored across all 110 or so repertoires. Across donors, most TCR sequences were observed very rarely, whereas some public TCRs were present in many individuals. A few of the identified cytomegalovirus-associated TCR beta chains were confirmed in vitro to be specific for cytomegalovirus antigens. The authors suggested that the approach could potentially be extended to other disease states and immunological phenotypes. The study gave a list of 150 to 200 TCR beta chains associated with cytomegalovirus. A later analysis found that TCRs clustered in the first cohort also tended to co-occur in the 120 validation repertoires, with 90% to 95% of cluster scores above 0. The classifier was reported to diagnose cytomegalovirus status with high specificity and sensitivity in both the original cohort and the validation cohort.

Receptors were amplified or captured by the immunoSEQ multiplex PCR assay. On the study's bioinformatics: A statistical classification framework was developed to diagnose cytomegalovirus status using the catalog of TCR beta chain sequences. Not all clones reach the TCRdb copy of this immuneACCESS table, which keeps in-frame sequences only. Checked studies attribute under half of the gap to unresolved V genes and leave the rest unexplained. V, J and clone size were drawn from that table, and D and trimming were deduced from the DNA. The sample data list about 130,000 clones, and around four fifths of these were observed just once. 25% to 30% of the sample is held by the ten biggest clonotypes.

This clonotype was obtained from a man younger than 45 in good health and CMV-seropositive. Sequenced sample: PBMCs. The chain joins TRBV10-3 to TRBJ1-1; the D segment cannot be called with confidence. The CDR3 has the sequence CATLASGTEAFF. The DNA sequence follows: TGTGCCACCCTGGCTTCGGGCACTGAAGCTTTCTTT.